The 5 T cell receptor beta chains listed next were all sequenced from one sample in a study of cytomegalovirus exposure and HLA in healthy donors. Use of 60 Vbeta and 13 Jbeta primers characterized the PCR. Sequencing used immunoSEQ multiplex PCR; TCRdb keeps in-frame clones, though not all of them. This table holds about 90,000 clones, approximately 78% found once. Sequenced input: PBMCs. All receptors come from a woman aged 40 to 49 in good health and CMV-seropositive.

The chain uses TRBV18 and TRBJ1-1; D not resolved. V lost 3 bases to trimming and J lost 5 bases, with 22 bases between them. This CDR3 is built from 17 residues. Germline V CDR1 and CDR2: KGHSH, LQKENI. The CDR3 sequence is CASSPILHGGKGTEAFF. The DNA for the CDR3 is TGTGCCAGCTCACCTATACTTCACGGAGGTAAGGGAACTGAAGCTTTCTTT.

The chain links TRBV7-9 to TRBJ2-5; D gene ambiguous. The V and J ends lost 0 bases and 2 bases respectively, with 7 bases between them. Germline V CDR1 and CDR2: SEHNR, FQNEAQ (reference sequence). The CDR3 contains 14 residues. This CDR3 is CASSLARGQETQYF. CDR3 in DNA: TGTGCCAGCAGCTTAGCGAGAGGTCAAGAGACCCAGTACTTC.

The rearrangement uses TRBV6-1 and TRBJ2-5; TRBD1 agrees at 7 bases. This CDR3 spans 20 amino acids. Trimming cost V 3 bases and J 11 bases; bases outside gene matches: 30. Looked up from germline, CDR1 is MNHNS and CDR2 is SASEGT. Here the CDR3 reads CASSDPVEGGEGVVRNEQYF. The CDR3, as DNA: TGTGCCAGCAGTGATCCAGTCGAAGGGGGCGAGGGGGTAGTCCGTAATGAGCAGTACTTC.

The CDR3 DNA reads TGTGCCAGCAGCTTAGTTCTGGCACTAGCCGGGGAGCTGTTTTTT. Amino acids: CASSLVLALAGELFF. The V call is TRBV7-9, the J call TRBJ2-2, with D tentatively TRBD2 (5 bases). Trimming pared 1 base from V and 6 bases from J, leaving 12 bases between. Looked up from germline, CDR1 is SEHNR and CDR2 is FQNEAQ (reference sequence). This CDR3 spans 15 amino acids.

The V and J genes are TRBV5-4 and TRBJ2-1, with 7 bases matching TRBD2. V was pared by 3 bases and J by 4 bases, with 7 bases of the junction left unmatched. CDR3 length: 15 amino acids. Germline CDR1 SGHNT, CDR2 YYREEE (reference sequence). For the CDR3, the DNA is TGTGCCAGCAGCTCCCTTGGGGGAGGGTACAATGAGCAGTTCTTC. Translation: CASSSLGGGYNEQFF.